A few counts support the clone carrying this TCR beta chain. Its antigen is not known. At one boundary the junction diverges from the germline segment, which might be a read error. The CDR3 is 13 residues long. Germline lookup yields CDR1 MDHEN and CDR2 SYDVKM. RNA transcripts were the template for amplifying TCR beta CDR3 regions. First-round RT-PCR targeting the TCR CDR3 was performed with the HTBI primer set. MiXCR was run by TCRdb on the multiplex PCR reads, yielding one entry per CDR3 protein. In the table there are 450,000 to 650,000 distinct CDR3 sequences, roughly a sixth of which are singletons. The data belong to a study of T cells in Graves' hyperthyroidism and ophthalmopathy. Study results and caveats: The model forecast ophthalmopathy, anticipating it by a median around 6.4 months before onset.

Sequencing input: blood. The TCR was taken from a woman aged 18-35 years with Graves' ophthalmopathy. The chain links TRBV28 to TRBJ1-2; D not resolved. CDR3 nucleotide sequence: TGTGCCACCCGGTCCTTATCTAACTATGACTACACCTTC. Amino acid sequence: CATRSLSNYDYTF.